These T cell receptor beta chains were read from a single sample in a study of a mutant IDH1 vaccine in newly diagnosed glioma. Repertoires were generated with immunoSEQ multiplex PCR, while TCRdb's copy carries only in-frame clones and drops some. The table records tens of thousands of clones, roughly 82% of them present only once. The antigens of these receptors remain unknown. The sequences come from PBMCs, collected from a glioma patient whose treatment included an IDH1 peptide vaccine. The receptors were sampled from a man in his late teens or twenties with glioma. Some clones in this sample may be carry-over from other donors' samples. Both conserved end residues are trimmed from each CDR3.

CDR3 length	V gene	CDR3 protein
14	TRBV30	AWSVRWGYTNYGYT
10	TRBV7-2	ASSRDPRRQY
11	TRBV5-1	ASSFIQGREQY
12	TRBV7-2	ASSRPGEGQPQH
13	TRBV7-2	ASSLWSSGANVLT
11	TRBV6-5	ASRRTGYTEAF
12	TRBV7-2	ASSGGDHIYEQY
13	TRBV4-1	ASSQDGDSSYEQY
14	TRBV28	ASSQPTEVMDGEQY
14	TRBV5-6	ASSSPWYPSGNTIY
12	TRBV2	ASSGRTGSAPQH
13	TRBV4-3	ASSRQGATNEKLF
12	TRBV5-1	ASSLGIAGVEQY
11	TRBV6-5	ASGWAQGEKLF
13	TRBV30	AWDPLWSAGNTIY
11	TRBV5-1	ASRLTGNTEAF
13	TRBV5-6	ASSWALTGNTEAF
12	TRBV7-9	ASSLVQGIDTQY
12	TRBV5-6	ASSPGEGWEKLF
14	TRBV30	AWSVGRTGANEKLF